This T cell receptor beta chain is from a study of cytomegalovirus exposure and HLA in healthy donors. Points from the study as a whole: Donors were assumed by presence/absence analyses to have roughly uniform sequencing depth. HLA alleles showed associations with around 15,000 TCR beta sequences in a later analysis, at a 0.05 false discovery rate.

Both 60 Vbeta primers and 13 Jbeta primers went into the PCR. Clones were read by immunoSEQ multiplex PCR, and TCRdb kept only the in-frame ones, dropping some. The table has 100,000 to 140,000 clones, 81% seen once; the top ten hold approximately 2.2%. This clone turned up a few times. Its antigen is still unknown. Germline V gene data show CDR1 as SGHVS and CDR2 as FQNEAQ. This CDR3 has 15 amino acids. The V gene end was trimmed by 6 bases and the J gene end by 3 bases; junction bases not matched to a gene: 4. This receptor was identified in a man aged 25-45 years in good health and CMV-seronegative. Sequencing was carried out using PBMCs. J is TRBJ2-3 and V is TRBV7-8; 12 bases are shared with TRBD2. The DNA of the CDR3 is TGTGCCAGCAGACCTCTAGCGGGGGGGACAGATACGCAGTATTTT. It translates to CASRPLAGGTDTQYF.